Following are 3 T cell receptor beta chains from one sample sequenced in a study of CD8 T cells in Susac syndrome. With random hexamers, roughly 0.5 to 1 ug RNA was reverse transcribed. A single record per CDR3 protein comes from TCRdb applying MiXCR to the immunoSEQ multiplex PCR reads. The table lists 150,000 to 200,000 distinct CDR3 sequences, around 95% of them singletons. The sequenced material came from CD4+ T cells from PBMCs. The receptors here all came from a human donor in good health.

This clonotype came up once. The chain has TRBV19 and TRBJ1-1; no clear D. With 6 bases removed from V and 2 bases from J, the gap between germline ends came to 19 bases. The CDR3 runs to 16 residues. The germline CDR1 and CDR2 sequences are LNHDA and SQIVND (reference sequence). The CDR3 sequence is CASRRKPGLGNTEAFF. CDR3 DNA: TGTGCCAGTAGAAGAAAACCGGGCTTGGGTAACACTGAAGCTTTCTTT.

This chain joins TRBV15 and TRBJ2-5; D is uncertain. The V and J ends lost 5 bases and 3 bases respectively, with 16 bases between them. This CDR3 is built from 15 residues. The germline V gene encodes CDR1 LNHNV and CDR2 YYDKDF (reference sequence). CDR3 loop: CATSWRGRVEETQYF. The CDR3 region has the DNA TGTGCCACCAGCTGGCGCGGAAGAGTCGAAGAGACCCAGTACTTC.

This sequence joins TRBV12-3 or TRBV12-4 and TRBJ2-7; D is undetermined. With 6 bases removed from V and 0 bases from J, the gap between germline ends came to 15 bases. CDR3 size: 15 residues. CDR3 nucleotide sequence: TGTGCCAGCAGCCCCTCATTGACAAGCTCCTACGAGCAGTACTTC. Protein product: CASSPSLTSSYEQYF.